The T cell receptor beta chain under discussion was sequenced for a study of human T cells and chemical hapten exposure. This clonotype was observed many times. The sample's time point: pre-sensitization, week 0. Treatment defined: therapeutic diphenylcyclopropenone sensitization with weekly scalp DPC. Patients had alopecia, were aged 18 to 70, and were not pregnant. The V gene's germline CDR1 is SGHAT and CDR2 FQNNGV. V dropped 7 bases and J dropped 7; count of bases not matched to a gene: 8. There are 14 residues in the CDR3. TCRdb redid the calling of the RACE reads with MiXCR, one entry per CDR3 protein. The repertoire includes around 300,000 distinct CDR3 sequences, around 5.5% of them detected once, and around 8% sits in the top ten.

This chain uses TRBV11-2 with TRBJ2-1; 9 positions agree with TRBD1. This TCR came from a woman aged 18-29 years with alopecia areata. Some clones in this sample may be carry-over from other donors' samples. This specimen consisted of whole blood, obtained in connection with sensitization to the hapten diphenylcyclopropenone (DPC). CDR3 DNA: TGTGCCAGCAAACGTCCCGGGACAGGGAATGAGCAGTTCTTC. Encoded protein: CASKRPGTGNEQFF. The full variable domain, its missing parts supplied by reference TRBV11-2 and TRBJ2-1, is EAGVAQSPRYKIIEKRQSVAFWCNPISGHATLYWYQQILGQGPKLLIQFQNNGVVDDSQLPKDRFSAERLKGVDSTLKIQPAKLEDSAVYLCASKRPGTGNEQFFGPGTRLTVL.